The rows below give T cell receptor beta chains drawn from one sample of a study of blood T cell repertoires in COVID-19. TCRdb's copy holds only in-frame clones and misses some; the assay was immunoSEQ multiplex PCR. The data show more than 150,000 clones, with roughly 80% seen just once and 9% to 15% held by the top ten. Sequencing was carried out using peripheral blood. Receptors were obtained from a woman older than 75 with COVID-19, enrolled during active disease. CDR3s include the opening cysteine and the closing phenylalanine or tryptophan. A D gene is named only where the DNA matches it firmly. Clone size is stated in some rows and not others, as once, few, many or a class when expanded.

TRBJ1-1 | - | TRBV18 | - | CASSYDGGDTEAFF | TGTGCCAGCTCGTATGATGGGGGGGACACTGAAGCTTTCTTT
TRBJ1-4 | - | TRBV2 | - | CASSPREGFGKLFF | TGTGCCAGCTCACCCCGGGAGGGTTTTGGAAAACTGTTTTTT
TRBJ2-7 | - | TRBV4-1 | - | CASSFRGSDEQYF | TGCGCCAGCAGCTTCCGGGGATCCGACGAGCAGTACTTC
TRBJ1-5 | - | TRBV12-3/TRBV12-4 | - | CASNSDGVQPQHF | TGTGCCAGCAACTCTGACGGGGTCCAGCCCCAGCATTTT
TRBJ2-4 | - | TRBV2 | TRBD2 | CASRIGLAGGAGIQYF | TGTGCCAGCAGAATAGGACTAGCGGGGGGCGCAGGCATTCAGTACTTC
TRBJ1-5 | - | TRBV4-1 | - | CASSQDRGEGQPQHF | TGCGCCAGCAGCCAAGATCGGGGGGAGGGTCAGCCCCAGCATTTT
TRBJ1-1 | few | TRBV21-1 | - | CASSKVGRDRVLNTEAFF | TGTGCCAGCAGCAAAGTCGGGCGGGACAGGGTTCTGAACACTGAAGCTTTCTTT
TRBJ1-3 | - | TRBV10-3 | - | CAISEGRGVGNTIYF | TGTGCCATCAGTGAGGGCAGGGGAGTTGGAAACACCATATATTTT
TRBJ2-7 | - | TRBV19 | TRBD1 | CASSPSSGSGGLGEQYF | TGTGCCAGTAGCCCCAGCAGTGGGTCAGGGGGCCTAGGCGAGCAGTACTTC
TRBJ2-3 | - | TRBV6-6 | - | CASSWGDSADTQYF | TGTGCCAGCAGTTGGGGCGATTCCGCAGATACGCAGTATTTT
TRBJ1-6 | - | TRBV7-2 | - | CASSPRRATYNSPLHF | TGTGCCAGCAGCCCCCGCCGCGCAACCTATAATTCACCCCTCCACTTT
TRBJ2-7 | - | TRBV30 | - | CAWSVTRYEQYF | TGTGCCTGGAGTGTAACACGCTACGAGCAGTACTTC
TRBJ1-4 | - | TRBV6-1 | TRBD1 | CASSEAAFSTGDEKLFF | TGTGCCAGCAGTGAAGCCGCCTTTTCGACAGGGGATGAAAAACTGTTTTTT
TRBJ1-1 | - | TRBV7-8 | TRBD1 | CASSLGAGQGRPEAFF | TGTGCCAGCAGCTTAGGTGCGGGACAGGGCCGTCCTGAAGCTTTCTTT
TRBJ1-2 | - | TRBV7-2 | - | CASSLAWTANYGYTF | TGTGCCAGCAGCTTAGCCTGGACAGCTAACTATGGCTACACCTTC
TRBJ1-3 | - | TRBV2 | TRBD1 | CASSFGQGGGNTIYF | TGTGCCAGCAGCTTCGGACAGGGCGGGGGAAACACCATATATTTT
TRBJ2-6 | - | TRBV7-2 | - | CASSSFSGANVLTF | TGTGCCAGCAGCTCATTCTCTGGGGCCAACGTCCTGACTTTC
TRBJ2-3 | - | TRBV7-2 | TRBD2 | CASSLGALAGGWGTDTQYF | TGTGCCAGCAGCTTAGGCGCACTAGCGGGGGGGTGGGGCACAGATACGCAGTATTTT